The 29 T cell receptor beta chains given below trace back to one sample, sequenced in a study of T cells in Graves' hyperthyroidism and ophthalmopathy. Amplification targeted TCR beta CDR3 regions from RNA transcripts. When the TCR CDR3 underwent first-round RT-PCR, the HTBI primer set was used. TCRdb used MiXCR to reprocess the multiplex PCR reads, holding one entry per CDR3 protein. The table lists 300,000 to 450,000 distinct CDR3 sequences, about 25% of them singletons. The sequencing input was blood. Receptor source: a man aged 50 to 59 with Graves' hyperthyroidism.

The chain is built from TRBV29-1 and TRBJ2-2, with 11 bases identical to TRBD2. The CDR3 has 17 amino acids. V lost 0 bases, J lost 2 bases, and 5 bases stayed unmatched. In germline, CDR1 is SQVTM, CDR2 ANQGSEA. The CDR3 coding sequence is TGCAGCGTTGAAGACCCGGGACTAGCGGAAAACACCGGGGAGCTGTTTTTT. The encoded protein is CSVEDPGLAENTGELFF.

This clonotype has more than one count but fewer than ten. The genes are TRBV7-2 and TRBJ2-1, with D unresolved. The CDR3 totals 15 residues. V gave up 2 bases and J gave up 4 bases, with 12 bases separating them. Germline V gene sequence: CDR1 SGHTA, CDR2 FQGNSA. The CDR3 DNA is TGTGCCAGCAGCTTAATCACTGGAGAATACAATGAGCAGTTCTTC. Residues: CASSLITGEYNEQFF.

This clonotype was recorded a few times. The chain employs TRBV20-1 and TRBJ1-2; perhaps TRBD1 as D (5 bases). V was clipped by 7 bases and J by 0 bases, with 15 bases between them. The CDR3 extends over 14 amino acids. The germline V gene encodes CDR1 DFQATT and CDR2 SNEGSKA (reference sequence). The chain's CDR3 is CSVKLTGTNYGYTF. CDR3 DNA sequence: TGCAGTGTAAAATTAACAGGAACTAACTATGGCTACACCTTC.

This clonotype was seen a handful of times. The rearrangement links TRBV11-1 to TRBJ2-7, with 9 positions matching TRBD1. The ends lost 3 bases at V and 5 bases at J; junction bases unmatched: 5. Per germline, CDR1 SGHAT and CDR2 FQDESV (reference sequence). The CDR3 contains 14 residues. The chain's CDR3 is CASSFGQGRNEQYF. The CDR3 DNA reads TGTGCCAGCAGCTTCGGACAGGGGAGAAACGAGCAGTACTTC.

The chain combines TRBV12-3 or TRBV12-4 with TRBJ2-3; 7 bases map to TRBD1. Trimming cost V 4 bases and J 4 bases; bases outside gene matches: 8. There are 15 residues in the CDR3. The CDR3: CASSSSDRSADTQYF. The CDR3 coding sequence is TGTGCCAGCAGTTCCTCGGACAGGTCCGCAGATACGCAGTATTTT.

This clonotype has more than one count but fewer than ten. This chain joins TRBV20-1 and TRBJ2-5, with D uncertain. Germline V CDR1 and CDR2: DFQATT, SNEGSKA (reference sequence). Between the trimmed V and J ends, which lost 3 bases and 5 bases, there was a span of 10 bases. This CDR3 comprises 12 residues. The CDR3 DNA follows: TGCAGTGCTAGTGTTCGCAGGGAGACCCAGTACTTC. It encodes CSASVRRETQYF.

The CDR3 sequence is CASSIDLAGYQPQHF. The CDR3 DNA sequence: TGTGCCAGTAGTATAGATCTTGCAGGATATCAGCCCCAGCATTTT. This chain links TRBV19 with TRBJ1-5; D is unclear. The V gene lost 0 bases and the J gene lost 5 bases, with 11 bases spanning the gap. Looked up from germline, CDR1 is LNHDA and CDR2 is SQIVND (reference sequence). This CDR3 region has 15 residues.

The sample holds a few counts of this clonotype. CDR3 amino acids: CATSPTGGNTIYF. CDR3 DNA sequence: TGTGCCACCAGTCCGACAGGGGGCAACACCATATATTTT. V gene TRBV24-1 combines with J gene TRBJ1-3; 10 bases line up with TRBD1. Germline CDR1 KGHDR, CDR2 SFDVKD. The J segment lost 7 bases and the V segment lost 6 bases, leaving 2 bases of the junction unmatched. The CDR3 runs 13 residues.

There are a few counts of this clonotype. The chain combines TRBV5-1 with TRBJ2-1; D gene uncertain. The CDR3 totals 13 residues. The V end lost 2 bases, the J end lost 9 bases, and 12 bases lay between the germline ends. The V gene's germline CDR1 is SGHRS and CDR2 YFSETQ. This CDR3 is CASSFGPLAEQFF. CDR3 bases: TGCGCCAGCAGCTTCGGCCCCTTGGCTGAGCAGTTCTTC.

This clonotype was detected only a few times. This sequence joins TRBV28 and TRBJ2-7; 7 nucleotides align to TRBD1. This CDR3 has 14 amino acids. Trimming took 8 bases from V and 0 from J; bases not matched to a gene: 7. In germline, CDR1 is MDHEN, CDR2 SYDVKM. CDR3 nucleotides: TGTGCCAGCCTGGGGACAGTTAGCTCCTACGAGCAGTACTTC. It translates to CASLGTVSSYEQYF.

V is TRBV7-2 and J is TRBJ2-1; a possible D gene is TRBD2 (6 bases). The CDR3 extends over 14 amino acids. V lost 2 bases and J lost 6, with 11 bases in between. The germline V gene has CDR1 SGHTA and CDR2 FQGNSA. Here the CDR3 DNA reads TGTGCCAGCAGCTTAACTAGCAGAACCAATGAGCAGTTCTTC. It is translated as CASSLTSRTNEQFF.

V usage is TRBV6-5 and J usage is TRBJ2-2; TRBD2 matches 12 bases. This CDR3 spans 16 amino acids. V shed 4 bases, J shed 6 bases, and the junction held 6 bases outside the gene matches. Germline CDR1 is MNHEY and CDR2 is SVGAGI. The CDR3 here is CASSSMASGRAGELFF. The CDR3 nucleotides read TGTGCCAGCAGTTCCATGGCTAGCGGGAGGGCCGGGGAGCTGTTTTTT.

This chain links TRBV7-9 with TRBJ1-6; no clear D gene. This CDR3 comprises 15 residues. The germline gives CDR1 SEHNR, CDR2 FQNEAQ (reference sequence). The V gene lost 2 bases and the J gene lost 7 bases, with 12 bases spanning the gap. For the CDR3, the DNA is TGTGCCAGCAGCTTAAGCGGCACTTGGAATTCACCCCTCCACTTT. Protein sequence: CASSLSGTWNSPLHF.

The chain employs TRBV2 and TRBJ1-1, with 7 bases lining up with TRBD1. The CDR3 runs 15 residues. J was trimmed by 3 bases and V by 6 bases; bases with no gene match: 10. The V gene's germline CDR1 is SNHLY and CDR2 FYNNEI. The CDR3, as DNA: TGTGCCAGCAGGCCACCGACAGGGAGGGACACTGAAGCTTTCTTT. It is translated as CASRPPTGRDTEAFF. Looking up the rest from reference TRBV2 and TRBJ1-1 gives the full variable domain: EPEVTQTPSHQVTQMGQEVILRCVPISNHLYFYWYRQILGQKVEFLVSFYNNEISEKSEIFDDQFSVERPDGSNFTLKIRSTKLEDSAMYFCASRPPTGRDTEAFFGQGTRLTVV.

This clonotype was picked up a small number of times. The chain carries TRBV18 and TRBJ1-1, with unresolved D. Germline assignment: CDR1 KGHSH and CDR2 LQKENI. V shed 1 base and J shed 6 bases, with 18 bases lying between them. This CDR3 comprises 16 residues. The CDR3 loop reads CASSPRTRVLSSEAFF. In DNA, the CDR3 is TGTGCCAGCTCACCACGTACGAGGGTTTTATCCTCTGAAGCTTTCTTT. Full variable domain (remainder filled in from reference TRBV18 and TRBJ1-1): NAGVMQNPRHLVRRRGQEARLRCSPMKGHSHVYWYRQLPEEGLKFMVYLQKENIIDESGMPKERFSAEFPKEGPSILRIQQVVRGDSAAYFCASSPRTRVLSSEAFFGQGTRLTVV.

The V call is TRBV6-1, the J call TRBJ1-5; 10 bases fit TRBD1. Germline-derived CDR1 and CDR2 are MNHNS and SASEGT. The J segment lost 7 bases and the V segment lost 5 bases, leaving 8 bases of the junction unmatched. This CDR3 comprises 15 residues. The CDR3: CASSQDRGLNQPQHF. The CDR3 nucleotides read TGTGCCAGCAGTCAAGACAGGGGGCTCAACCAGCCCCAGCATTTT.

As to this clonotype: A much larger clone differs from this one at a single base, so this may be a read error. This chain connects TRBV9 to TRBJ2-7; 10 bases map to TRBD2. The CDR3 has 14 residues. From germline, CDR1 is SGDLS and CDR2 YYNGEE. The CDR3 coding sequence is TGTGTCAGCAGCGTAGCTAGCGGGAGCTACGAGCAGTACTTC. It yields the protein CVSSVASGSYEQYF.

V usage is TRBV6-2 or TRBV6-3 and J usage is TRBJ2-2, with D hard to call. Germline values: CDR1 MNHEY, CDR2 SVGEGT. V lost 1 base and J lost 5, with 5 bases in between. The CDR3 consists of 13 residues. The CDR3 is CASSYFGTGELFF. The CDR3 DNA follows: TGTGCCAGCAGTTACTTCGGAACCGGGGAGCTGTTTTTT.

The sample holds many counts of this clonotype. The chain is built from TRBV11-2 and TRBJ2-2; TRBD1 agrees at 7 bases. Trimming took 5 bases from V and 2 from J; bases not matched to a gene: 11. The CDR3 sequence is 17 residues long. Germline V gene data show CDR1 as SGHAT and CDR2 as FQNNGV. CDR3: CASSQRKGGANTGELFF. As DNA, the CDR3 is TGTGCCAGCAGCCAGAGAAAAGGGGGCGCAAACACCGGGGAGCTGTTTTTT.

At least ten counts were recorded for this clonotype. The genes are TRBV3-1 and TRBJ2-7; unclear D gene. Between the trimmed V and J ends, which lost 4 bases and 3 bases, there was a span of 10 bases. The CDR3 contains 13 residues. Looked up from germline, CDR1 is LGHDT and CDR2 is YNNKEL (reference sequence). The CDR3 DNA follows: TGTGCCAGCAGCCTGGCAGGAGTCTACGAGCAGTACTTC. This sequence encodes CASSLAGVYEQYF.

The genes are TRBV12-3 or TRBV12-4 and TRBJ2-1; 8 bases are a match to TRBD2. This CDR3 is built from 15 residues. V gave up 3 bases and J gave up 7 bases; unmatched junction bases: 8. CDR3 in amino acids: CASSFYSGRANEQFF. The CDR3 bases are TGTGCCAGCAGTTTCTACAGCGGGAGAGCGAATGAGCAGTTCTTC.

This clonotype was detected once. The chain uses TRBV29-1 and TRBJ2-1; no clear D. The CDR3 contains 14 residues. The germline CDR1 and CDR2 sequences are SQVTM and ANQGSEA. Trimming left V 3 bases short and J 6 bases short, with 15 bases between. The CDR3 DNA is TGCAGCGTTGATACCCCAGTCCTAGTCAATGAGCAGTTCTTC. Translating it yields CSVDTPVLVNEQFF.

The rearrangement uses TRBV27 and TRBJ1-2; no definite D call. Germline V gene sequence: CDR1 MNHEY, CDR2 SMNVEV (reference sequence). This CDR3 region has 15 residues. The V and J ends lost 5 bases and 5 bases respectively, with 18 bases between them. DNA for the CDR3: TGTGCCAGCAGTAGAGAGGCCCACTTGAATTATGGCTACACCTTC. It specifies CASSREAHLNYGYTF.

The table lists this clonotype with many counts. The chain joins TRBV6-1 to TRBJ2-3; a weak D match, TRBD2 (5 bases). With 10 bases removed from V and 2 bases from J, the gap between germline ends came to 16 bases. CDR3 size: 14 residues. The V gene's germline CDR1 is MNHNS and CDR2 SASEGT. For the CDR3, the DNA is TGTGCCACCCAGTTCGGGATCGCCACAGATACGCAGTATTTT. Translated: CATQFGIATDTQYF.

This clonotype was counted only a few times. The rearrangement uses TRBV7-2 and TRBJ2-7; perhaps TRBD2 as D (6 bases). Trimming took 1 base from V and 5 from J, leaving 12 bases between them. Germline assignment: CDR1 SGHTA and CDR2 FQGNSA. The CDR3 is 14 residues long. The CDR3 nucleotides are TGTGCCAGCAGCTTAGACTGGGGAGGAAACGAGCAGTACTTC. Amino acids: CASSLDWGGNEQYF. Full variable domain (rest looked up from reference TRBV7-2 and TRBJ2-7): GAGVSQSPSNKVTEKGKDVELRCDPISGHTALYWYRQSLGQGLEFLIYFQGNSAPDKSGLPSDRFSAERTGGSVSTLTIQRTQQEDSAVYLCASSLDWGGNEQYFGPGTRLTVT.

This clonotype was seen many times. In DNA, the CDR3 is TGCGCCAGCAGCGCCCCGATGGGAGTAGCCGTCCTCACAGATACGCAGTATTTT. This codes for CASSAPMGVAVLTDTQYF. The chain is built from TRBV5-1 and TRBJ2-3; tentatively, D is TRBD2 (5 bases). The germline gives CDR1 SGHRS, CDR2 YFSETQ. This CDR3 spans 18 amino acids. Between the trimmed V and J ends, which lost 4 bases and 2 bases, there was a span of 23 bases.

This clonotype was observed a handful of times. The V and J genes are TRBV14 and TRBJ1-1, with D unresolved. The CDR3 runs 15 residues. In germline, CDR1 is SGHDN, CDR2 FVKESK. Trimming took 5 bases from V and 1 from J, leaving 14 bases between them. This CDR3 reads CASSEPGLGNTEAFF. Here the CDR3 DNA reads TGTGCCAGCAGCGAACCGGGCCTCGGGAACACTGAAGCTTTCTTT.

This clonotype was seen at least ten times. The J gene is TRBJ2-5, the V gene TRBV28; TRBD1 aligns across 12 bases. Losses at the gene ends were 4 bases for V and 5 bases for J; bases not matched to a gene: 8. From germline, CDR1 is MDHEN and CDR2 SYDVKM. The CDR3 has 16 amino acids. The CDR3 DNA follows: TGTGCCAGCAGTTCCCGGGGACAGGGGGCCAGGGAGACCCAGTACTTC. Residues: CASSSRGQGARETQYF.

This clonotype has just a few counts. The rearrangement joins TRBV20-1 to TRBJ1-1, with no clear D. Trimming left V 1 base short and J 4 bases short, with 13 bases between. CDR3 length equals 14 residues. Germline V gives CDR1 DFQATT, CDR2 SNEGSKA (reference sequence). CDR3 DNA: TGCAGTGCTAGAGGGTCGGTGACCGGCACTGAAGCTTTCTTT. Translation: CSARGSVTGTEAFF.